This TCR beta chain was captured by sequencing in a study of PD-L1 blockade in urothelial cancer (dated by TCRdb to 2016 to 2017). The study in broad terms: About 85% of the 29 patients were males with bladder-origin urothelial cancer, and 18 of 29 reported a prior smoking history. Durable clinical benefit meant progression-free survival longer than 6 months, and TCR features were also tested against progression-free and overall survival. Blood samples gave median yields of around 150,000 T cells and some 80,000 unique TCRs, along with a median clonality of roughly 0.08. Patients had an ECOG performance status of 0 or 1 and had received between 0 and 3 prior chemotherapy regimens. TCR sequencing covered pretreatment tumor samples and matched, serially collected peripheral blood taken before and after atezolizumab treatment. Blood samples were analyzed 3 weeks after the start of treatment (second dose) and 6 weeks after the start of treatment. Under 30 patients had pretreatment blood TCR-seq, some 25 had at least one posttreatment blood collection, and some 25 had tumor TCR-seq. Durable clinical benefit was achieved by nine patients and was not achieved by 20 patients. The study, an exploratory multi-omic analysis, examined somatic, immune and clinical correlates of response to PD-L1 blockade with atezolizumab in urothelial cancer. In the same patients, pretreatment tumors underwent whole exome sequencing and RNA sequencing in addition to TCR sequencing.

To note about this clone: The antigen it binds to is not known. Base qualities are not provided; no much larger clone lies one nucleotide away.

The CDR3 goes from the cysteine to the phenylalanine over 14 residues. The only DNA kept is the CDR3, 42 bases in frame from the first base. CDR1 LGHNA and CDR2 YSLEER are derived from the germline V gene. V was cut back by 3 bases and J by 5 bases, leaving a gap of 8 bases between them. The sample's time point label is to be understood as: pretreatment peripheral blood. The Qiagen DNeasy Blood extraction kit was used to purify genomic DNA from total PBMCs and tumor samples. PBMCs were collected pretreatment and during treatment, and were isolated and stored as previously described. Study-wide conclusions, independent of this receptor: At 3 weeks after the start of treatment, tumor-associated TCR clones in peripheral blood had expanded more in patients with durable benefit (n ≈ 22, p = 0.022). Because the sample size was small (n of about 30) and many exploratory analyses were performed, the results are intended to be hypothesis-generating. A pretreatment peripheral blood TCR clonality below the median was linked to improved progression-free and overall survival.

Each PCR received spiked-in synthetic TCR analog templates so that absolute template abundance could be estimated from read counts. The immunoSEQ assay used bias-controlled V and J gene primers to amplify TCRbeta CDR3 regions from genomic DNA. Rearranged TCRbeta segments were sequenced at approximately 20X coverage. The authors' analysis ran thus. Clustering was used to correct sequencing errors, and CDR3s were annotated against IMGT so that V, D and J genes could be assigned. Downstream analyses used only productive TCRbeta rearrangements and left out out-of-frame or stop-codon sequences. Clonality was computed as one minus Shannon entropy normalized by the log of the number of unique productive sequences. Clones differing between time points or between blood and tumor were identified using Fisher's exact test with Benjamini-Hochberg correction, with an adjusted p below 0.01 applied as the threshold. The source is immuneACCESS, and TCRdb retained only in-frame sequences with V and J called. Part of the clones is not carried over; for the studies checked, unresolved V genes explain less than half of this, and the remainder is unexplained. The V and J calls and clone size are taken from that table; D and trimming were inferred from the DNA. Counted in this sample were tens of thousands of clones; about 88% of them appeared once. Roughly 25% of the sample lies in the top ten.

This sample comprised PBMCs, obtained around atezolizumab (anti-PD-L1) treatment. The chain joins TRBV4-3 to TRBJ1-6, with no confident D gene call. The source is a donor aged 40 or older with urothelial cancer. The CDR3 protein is CASSQTPDNSPLHF. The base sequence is TGCGCCAGCAGCCAGACACCAGATAATTCACCCCTCCACTTT.